The T cell receptor beta chain under discussion was sequenced for a study of T cells in Graves' hyperthyroidism and ophthalmopathy (dated by TCRdb to the late 2010s). With respect to the entire study: Peripheral blood samples were taken at the time of initial diagnosis, prior to any treatment. To identify TCR V-J signatures that set the groups apart, the researchers used a discovery cohort of 100 patients, made up of 40 to 45 with Graves' ophthalmopathy and some 60 with stable Graves' hyperthyroidism. Whether ophthalmopathy could be predicted prospectively was tested in an independent validation cohort made up of under 20 hyperthyroidism patients plus 17 patients who later progressed to ophthalmopathy. The roughly 90 discovery patients were divided at random into training and test sets in a 7:3 ratio. The study also compared thyroid tissue and blood T-cell repertoires from 5 to 7 Graves' hyperthyroidism patients. Following sampling, methimazole starting at 30 mg daily was given to hyperthyroidism patients, and high-dose intravenous methylprednisolone was given to ophthalmopathy patients. The paper reports TCR Vbeta CDR3 sequencing of fewer than 150 peripheral blood samples: 40 to 45 ophthalmopathy, approximately 74 hyperthyroidism and approximately 17 progressor patients.

Points the paper makes about the study in general: No statistical method was used to set the sample size in advance, and investigators knew the group allocation. In validation, progression to ophthalmopathy was predicted by the model with 70% to 71% sensitivity and nearly 75% specificity, a median of 6.5 months before onset. Blood samples also contained most of the expanded thyroid clonotypes (frequency above 0.001), which suggests that blood repertoires may reflect thyroid immune responses. Ophthalmopathy was separated from stable hyperthyroidism by a 13 V-J signature model, with just over 85% sensitivity and just over 81% specificity obtained in cross-validation and 80%/75% obtained in testing.

This clonotype was seen only a few times. It has no known antigen specificity. The sample holds no much larger clone one base away, and base qualities are not on file. Stable Graves' hyperthyroidism was defined as the absence of progression to ophthalmopathy over 18 months of follow-up. Hyperthyroidism patients were aged 18 to 65 years and newly diagnosed, with disease duration of less than 2 months. Patients with uncontrolled infections, other autoimmune diseases, pregnancy or lactation were excluded. Diagnoses relied on clinical symptoms, serum thyroxine and TRAb, thyroid ultrasound and orbital computed tomography. PBMCs were separated from 10 ml of fresh peripheral blood using Ficoll-Paque density gradient centrifugation. Trizol reagent was used to extract total RNA, and RNA quality was then checked on an Agilent 2100 Bioanalyzer. Its CDR3 holds 15 amino acids, cysteine through phenylalanine. The DNA shown is the 45-base CDR3, in frame from base 1. Trimming accounts for 0 bases at V and 4 bases at J, while the number of junction bases matched to no gene is 5. Per the germline V gene, ENHRY is the CDR1 and SYGVKD is the CDR2.

Amplification of TCR beta CDR3 regions was carried out from RNA transcripts. A first-round RT-PCR of the TCR CDR3 used the HTBI primer set with the Qiagen OneStep RT-PCR kit. The libraries were constructed in a second round of multiplex PCR and then size-selected and purified. Libraries were sequenced paired-end with 100 bp reads on an Illumina HiSeq2000. The paper's data handling went like this. SOAPnuke was used to process the raw data, throwing out any read that contained adapters or uncalled bases, had a mean Phred below 15, or lacked an exact constant-primer or identifier match. High-quality paired reads were merged with COPE v1.2.5, and unique nucleotide sequences were defined as clonotypes. MiTCR v1.1 was used to align the clonotypes against IMGT TRBV, TRBD and TRBJ reference segments. Only V-J combinations with frequency above 0.0001, covering 99% to 99.2% of repertoires, were analysed. The TCS score was defined as F50 (clonal expansion) divided by E x V (chaos), with BLOSUM62-based TCRdist calculated between CDR3 peptides within each V-J. Welch's t-statistics and random forest reduced 514 V-J features to fewer than 15, which were used in a naive Bayes classifier (R e1071). TCRdb trimmed public reads at Q25 via fastp, called clones via MiXCR and kept in-frame beta chains. Each CDR3 protein appears once, grouped with its most common genes and DNA. The V and J calls and clone size are TCRdb's, not the authors'. The sample contains fewer than 600,000 distinct CDR3 sequences, around 15% of them found a single time. The top ten hold approximately 15% of the sample.

Recombination linked TRBV10-3 to TRBJ1-2, with 7 bases aligning to TRBD1. Sequences were obtained from blood. The receptor's source is a woman aged 40 to 50 with Graves' hyperthyroidism. The DNA sequence is given as TGTGCCATCAGTGAGTCTGAGACAGGGCCCTATGGCTACACCTTC. Its translation reads: CAISESETGPYGYTF.